The 32 T cell receptor beta chains below come from one sample, sequenced in a study of blood T cell repertoires in COVID-19. Clones were sequenced by immunoSEQ multiplex PCR, and TCRdb holds only the in-frame ones, with some missing. The sample lists nearly 95,000 clones; 85% to 90% were seen once. Material for sequencing was peripheral blood. All receptors come from a human donor with active COVID-19. The donor label of this sample is uncertain.

This clone was detected only once. The V gene is TRBV5-4, the J gene TRBJ2-5, with 7 bases identical to TRBD2. The V segment lost 0 bases and the J segment 2 bases; nucleotides outside the gene matches: 7. This CDR3 region has 16 residues. Germline CDR1 is SGHNT and CDR2 is YYREEE (reference sequence). This CDR3 reads CASSLGGAGIQETQYF. CDR3 coding DNA: TGTGCCAGCAGCTTGGGGGGAGCGGGGATTCAAGAGACCCAGTACTTC.

The rearrangement joins TRBV4-3 to TRBJ2-1, with a weak D call TRBD2 (6 bases). The CDR3 runs to 14 residues. The V gene lost 0 bases and the J gene lost 12 bases, with 15 bases spanning the gap. The V gene's germline CDR1 is LGHNA and CDR2 YSLEER. As DNA, the CDR3 is TGCGCCAGCAGCCAAGAGTTGGGGGTGGGAGGGCAGTTCTTC. Its protein product is CASSQELGVGGQFF.

This clone was observed once. The chain combines TRBV11-2 with TRBJ1-2; maybe TRBD1 (6 bases). The CDR3 is made up of 15 amino acids. Germline V CDR1 and CDR2: SGHAT, FQNNGV. The V end lost 1 base, the J end lost 4 bases, and 13 bases lay between the germline ends. The CDR3: CASSLGGGGFYGYTF. CDR3 DNA: TGTGCCAGCAGCTTAGGGGGAGGGGGGTTCTATGGCTACACCTTC.

The gene calls are TRBV7-6 and TRBJ1-4; no definite D call. CDR3 length: 12 amino acids. Germline assignment: CDR1 SGHVS and CDR2 FNYEAQ. The germline V and J ends were trimmed by 4 bases and 5 bases, with 5 bases remaining between them. The CDR3 spells CASSSGNEKLFF. The CDR3 nucleotides read TGTGCCAGCAGCTCGGGGAATGAAAAACTGTTTTTT.

This clone was detected ten times or more. The chain employs TRBV10-2 and TRBJ1-1; D might be TRBD1 (5 bases). Between the trimmed V and J ends, which lost 6 bases and 7 bases, there was a span of 15 bases. Germline-derived CDR1 and CDR2 are WSHSY and SAAADI. The CDR3 covers 13 residues. In DNA, the CDR3 is TGCGCCAGCAGACTCGGGGGGGGTGGTGAAGCTTTCTTT. Protein: CASRLGGGGEAFF.

V is TRBV5-1 and J is TRBJ1-4; D gene unclear. Trimming shortened V by 2 bases and J by 0 bases, and 8 bases separated the two germline ends. CDR3 length: 15 residues. Germline CDR1 and CDR2: SGHRS and YFSETQ. The CDR3 DNA is TGCGCCAGCAGCTTTAGTCCGTCAACTAATGAAAAACTGTTTTTT. Residues: CASSFSPSTNEKLFF.

V is TRBV5-5 and J is TRBJ2-6; 9 nucleotides match TRBD1. This CDR3 is 20 amino acids long. The germline V gene has CDR1 SGHKS and CDR2 YYEKEE (reference sequence). The V gene end was trimmed by 4 bases and the J gene end by 0 bases; junction bases not matched to a gene: 14. Here the CDR3 DNA reads TGTGCCAGCAGCCGAACGCCGTTCTCGACAGGGGGCTCTGGGGCCAACGTCCTGACTTTC. It encodes CASSRTPFSTGGSGANVLTF.

This rearrangement joins TRBV4-1 to TRBJ2-7, with 11 bases identical to TRBD2. Trimming removed 2 bases from V and 4 bases from J; junction bases left unmatched: 4. The CDR3 loop spans 15 amino acids. Germline V gives CDR1 MGHRA, CDR2 YSYEKL. CDR3 residues: CASSQLTSGAYEQYF. CDR3 nucleotide sequence: TGCGCCAGCAGCCAATTGACTAGCGGGGCGTACGAGCAGTACTTC.

The count of this clone is one. This chain links TRBV27 with TRBJ1-2; weak D call: TRBD1 (6 bases). Trimming pared 0 bases from V and 4 bases from J, leaving 9 bases between. CDR1 is MNHEY and CDR2 is SMNVEV in the germline V gene (reference sequence). The CDR3 has 14 amino acids. CDR3 residues: CASSLSGGPYGYTF. CDR3 nucleotide sequence: TGTGCCAGCAGTTTATCTGGGGGCCCCTATGGCTACACCTTC.

The J gene is TRBJ2-3, the V gene TRBV5-1; 9 bases match TRBD2. Germline CDR1 is SGHRS and CDR2 is YFSETQ. The CDR3 is made up of 19 amino acids. Trimming cost V 0 bases and J 1 base; bases outside gene matches: 12. The CDR3 DNA reads TGCGCCAGCAGCTTGGAGGTTAGCGGGGGTTATGATGGCACAGATACGCAGTATTTT. The encoded protein is CASSLEVSGGYDGTDTQYF. The whole variable domain, remainder taken from reference TRBV5-1 and TRBJ2-3, is KAGVTQTPRYLIKTRGQQVTLSCSPISGHRSVSWYQQTPGQGLQFLFEYFSETQRNKGNFPGRFSGRQFSNSRSEMNVSTLELGDSALYLCASSLEVSGGYDGTDTQYFGPGTRLTVL.

This clone was found a few times. This CDR3 is CASSITGSDNQPQHF. The CDR3, as DNA: TGTGCCAGTAGTATCACGGGGTCAGACAATCAGCCCCAGCATTTT. The chain is built from TRBV19 and TRBJ1-5; no firm D call. Looked up from germline, CDR1 is LNHDA and CDR2 is SQIVND (reference sequence). There are 15 residues in the CDR3. The V end lost 3 bases, the J end lost 3 bases, and 12 bases lay between the germline ends.

This chain connects TRBV5-6 to TRBJ2-1, with 9 positions matching TRBD1. The CDR3 runs to 12 residues. The J segment lost 15 bases and the V segment lost 4 bases, leaving 8 bases of the junction unmatched. Germline CDR1 reads SGHDT; CDR2 reads YYEEEE. The CDR3 sequence is CASSRDRVVLFF. The CDR3 DNA sequence: TGTGCCAGCAGCCGGGACAGGGTAGTGTTGTTCTTC.

The chain recombines TRBV3-1 (or the pseudogene TRBV3-2) with TRBJ2-1; 10 bases agree with TRBD1. The V gene end was trimmed by 3 bases and the J gene end by 4 bases; junction bases not matched to a gene: 9. The CDR3 contains 17 residues. The germline V gene encodes CDR1 LGHDT and CDR2 YNNKEL (reference sequence). CDR3 DNA sequence: TGTGCCAGCAGCCATAGGGGTGACAGGGGGCCATACAATGAGCAGTTCTTC. It translates to CASSHRGDRGPYNEQFF.

This clone was seen only a few times. This chain links TRBV7-9 with TRBJ2-2, with no clear D. V was pared by 0 bases and J by 2 bases, with 10 bases between. The CDR3 is 16 residues long. Germline V gene sequence: CDR1 SEHNR, CDR2 FQNEAQ (reference sequence). This CDR3 reads CASSLALSLNTGELFF. The CDR3 region has the DNA TGTGCCAGCAGCTTAGCACTAAGTCTCAACACCGGGGAGCTGTTTTTT.

This rearrangement joins TRBV19 to TRBJ1-1; D is possibly TRBD1 (5 bases). The CDR3 contains 18 residues. V lost 11 bases, J lost 0 bases, and 28 bases lay in between. Germline assignment: CDR1 LNHDA and CDR2 SQIVND (reference sequence). CDR3 DNA sequence: TGTGCCTCAAAACCCGGGGGAGCGCCGTACTTCATGAACACTGAAGCTTTCTTT. This codes for CASKPGGAPYFMNTEAFF.

This chain uses TRBV28 with TRBJ2-7; a possible D gene is TRBD2 (7 bases). The CDR3 has 13 residues. The V end lost 8 bases, the J end lost 4 bases, and 15 bases lay between the germline ends. Germline V gives CDR1 MDHEN, CDR2 SYDVKM. In DNA form, the CDR3 reads TGTGCCAGCGAAGGGGGGGGCGCTTACGAGCAGTACTTC. Encoded protein: CASEGGGAYEQYF.

This chain uses TRBV9 with TRBJ2-2; a possible D gene is TRBD1 (5 bases). Germline values: CDR1 SGDLS, CDR2 YYNGEE. CDR3 length: 15 residues. The V end was cut by 0 bases, the J end by 5 bases, with 11 bases between. This CDR3 reads CASSVAWSGTGELFF. CDR3 bases: TGTGCCAGCAGCGTAGCGTGGTCAGGGACCGGGGAGCTGTTTTTT.

The chain recombines TRBV5-5 with TRBJ1-5; 7 nucleotides align to TRBD1. Germline assignment: CDR1 SGHKS and CDR2 YYEKEE (reference sequence). J lost 0 bases, V lost 4 bases, and 4 bases had no gene match. This CDR3 spans 15 amino acids. The CDR3 region is CASSQGQISNQPQHF. CDR3 nucleotides: TGTGCCAGCAGCCAGGGACAGATTAGCAATCAGCCCCAGCATTTT. Filled out from reference TRBV5-5 and TRBJ1-5, the complete variable domain reads DAGVTQSPTHLIKTRGQQVTLRCSPISGHKSVSWYQQVLGQGPQFIFQYYEKEERGRGNFPDRFSARQFPNYSSELNVNALLLGDSALYLCASSQGQISNQPQHFGDGTRLSIL.

V usage is TRBV2 and J usage is TRBJ1-1; possibly TRBD1 for D (6 bases). V lost 7 bases, J lost 4 bases, and 16 bases lay in between. Germline values: CDR1 SNHLY, CDR2 FYNNEI. This CDR3 has 14 residues. CDR3 amino acids: CASIGTFLSTEAFF. CDR3 coding DNA: TGTGCCAGCATTGGGACATTCTTGAGCACTGAAGCTTTCTTT.

The chain couples TRBV5-1 to TRBJ1-3; D might be TRBD1 (5 bases). This CDR3 is built from 17 residues. V lost 0 bases to trimming and J lost 0 bases, with 13 bases between them. Germline loops: CDR1 SGHRS, CDR2 YFSETQ. This CDR3 reads CASSLDLRVFSGNTIYF. The DNA for the CDR3 is TGCGCCAGCAGCTTGGATCTCAGGGTTTTCTCTGGAAACACCATATATTTT.

V is TRBV11-2 and J is TRBJ1-1; 8 positions agree with TRBD1. The germline V gene encodes CDR1 SGHAT and CDR2 FQNNGV. The CDR3 is made up of 15 amino acids. The junction had 9 bases not matched to a gene; V was cut back by 5 bases and J by 4 bases. In DNA form, the CDR3 reads TGTGCCAGCAGCCGGAGGACAGGGTTGGGCACTGAAGCTTTCTTT. This codes for CASSRRTGLGTEAFF.

The chain couples TRBV5-6 to TRBJ1-1; D uncertain. The CDR3 consists of 13 residues. Germline V CDR1 and CDR2: SGHDT, YYEEEE. V was clipped by 4 bases and J by 8 bases, with 15 bases between them. CDR3 in amino acids: CASSALTENEAFF. The CDR3 DNA reads as TGTGCCAGCAGCGCCCTTACAGAGAACGAAGCTTTCTTT. Full variable domain (missing parts from reference TRBV5-6 and TRBJ1-1): DAGVTQSPTHLIKTRGQQVTLRCSPKSGHDTVSWYQQALGQGPQFIFQYYEEEERQRGNFPDRFSGHQFPNYSSELNVNALLLGDSALYLCASSALTENEAFFGQGTRLTVV.

The V and J genes are TRBV18 and TRBJ2-3; 7 bases match TRBD2. The germline V gene has CDR1 KGHSH and CDR2 LQKENI. Trimming took 3 bases from V and 4 from J; bases not matched to a gene: 7. This CDR3 spans 15 amino acids. CDR3 residues: CASSPLGGMADTQYF. Here the CDR3 DNA reads TGTGCCAGCTCACCTCTCGGGGGGATGGCAGATACGCAGTATTTT. The full variable domain, rest sourced from reference TRBV18 and TRBJ2-3, is NAGVMQNPRHLVRRRGQEARLRCSPMKGHSHVYWYRQLPEEGLKFMVYLQKENIIDESGMPKERFSAEFPKEGPSILRIQQVVRGDSAAYFCASSPLGGMADTQYFGPGTRLTVL.

The chain links TRBV5-1 to TRBJ1-6; D is undetermined. The CDR3 contains 15 residues. Germline CDR1 reads SGHRS; CDR2 reads YFSETQ. Trimming left V 3 bases short and J 6 bases short, with 13 bases between. The CDR3, as DNA: TGCGCCAGCAGCTCGGGGTCTGGGCCTAATTCACCCCTCCACTTT. Translated: CASSSGSGPNSPLHF.

The table lists this clone with a few counts. The CDR3: CASSPLAGDYNEQFF. For the CDR3, the DNA is TGTGCCAGTAGCCCGCTAGCGGGGGACTACAATGAGCAGTTCTTC. The chain carries TRBV19 and TRBJ2-1, with TRBD2 identical over 10 bases. V was clipped by 6 bases and J by 3 bases; unmatched bases: 5. The length of the CDR3 is 15 residues. Germline CDR1 LNHDA, CDR2 SQIVND (reference sequence).

The V call is TRBV6-4, the J call TRBJ2-4, with TRBD2 as a possible D gene (6 bases). Trimming cost V 3 bases and J 9 bases, with 12 bases left between them. The CDR3 spans 13 residues. CDR1 and CDR2 (germline): MRHNA, SNTAGT. Here the CDR3 DNA reads TGTGCCAGCAGTGAGGGGGTCGGGGGCATTCAGTACTTC. This gives the protein CASSEGVGGIQYF.

The rearrangement links TRBV27 to TRBJ1-1, with D possibly being TRBD1 (6 bases). Per the germline V gene, CDR1 is MNHEY and CDR2 is SMNVEV (reference sequence). The CDR3 length is 14 residues. V was clipped by 2 bases and J by 5 bases, with 12 bases between them. The CDR3 nucleotides read TGTGCCAGCAGTTTACTAGGGGGGGGGACTGAAGCTTTCTTT. Protein product: CASSLLGGGTEAFF.

Only one count was recorded for this clone. This chain connects TRBV25-1 to TRBJ1-1; TRBD1 might be the D (5 bases). The CDR3 has 13 amino acids. The V gene lost 5 bases and the J gene lost 10 bases, with 17 bases spanning the gap. Germline values: CDR1 MGHDK, CDR2 SYGVNS. The CDR3 region is CASSPRGRGGAFF. The DNA of the CDR3 is TGTGCCAGCAGTCCTAGGGGCCGGGGGGGAGCTTTCTTT.

This sequence joins TRBV4-1 and TRBJ2-5; TRBD1 might be the D (6 bases). The V end lost 3 bases, the J end lost 1 base, and 9 bases lay between the germline ends. This CDR3 has 14 residues. Germline V gene lookup returns CDR1 MGHRA and CDR2 YSYEKL. CDR3 sequence: CASSQTGPQETQYF. Here the CDR3 DNA reads TGCGCCAGCAGCCAGACAGGACCCCAAGAGACCCAGTACTTC.

This clone was counted only a few times. V and J are TRBV7-6 and TRBJ2-1, with 12 positions matching TRBD2. The V segment lost 2 bases and the J segment 0 bases; nucleotides outside the gene matches: 2. There are 17 residues in the CDR3. Germline values: CDR1 SGHVS, CDR2 FNYEAQ. This CDR3 is CASSLLAGGGSYNEQFF. CDR3 nucleotides: TGTGCCAGCAGCTTACTAGCGGGGGGGGGCTCCTACAATGAGCAGTTCTTC.

The gene calls are TRBV29-1 and TRBJ1-1; TRBD1 might be the D (5 bases). Trimming removed 4 bases from V and 0 bases from J, with 9 bases in between. CDR3 length: 13 residues. Looked up from germline, CDR1 is SQVTM and CDR2 is ANQGSEA. The CDR3 nucleotides are TGCAGCGTTGGACAGACGGTGAACACTGAAGCTTTCTTT. It yields the protein CSVGQTVNTEAFF.

V is TRBV7-8 and J is TRBJ2-7, with unresolved D. The CDR3 has 13 amino acids. The germline V gene encodes CDR1 SGHVS and CDR2 FQNEAQ. Trimming cost V 7 bases and J 1 base, with 11 bases left between them. The DNA for the CDR3 is TGTGCCAGCACGTCGGGTTCTTCCTACGAGCAGTACTTC. Amino acid sequence: CASTSGSSYEQYF.